These T cell receptor beta chains were read from a single sample in a study of OX40 agonist ivuxolimab in advanced cancers. Sequenced by immunoSEQ multiplex PCR; TCRdb stores in-frame clones only, minus some. In the table there are roughly 60,000 clones, approximately 81% of which are singletons. The sequences come from CD4+ or CD8+ T cells sorted from blood, collected in a trial of the OX40 agonist ivuxolimab. All receptors come from an adult with an advanced solid tumor such as melanoma, head and neck, liver or kidney cancer. Both conserved end residues are trimmed from each CDR3. A D gene is named only where the DNA matches it firmly. The listing skips clone size in some rows; elsewhere it reads once, few, many or a size class.

-	10	TRBV25-1	TRBJ1-2	once	ASSDHGYGYT
-	9	TRBV10-2	TRBJ1-2	once	ASGDGDGYT
TRBD2	12	TRBV27	TRBJ2-7	once	ASRPTSGPYEQY
TRBD2	16	TRBV7-9	TRBJ2-1	-	ASSPRPGLAETYNEQF
TRBD1	13	TRBV4-3	TRBJ1-2	-	ASSQPWRTGLAYT
TRBD2	14	TRBV30	TRBJ2-3	-	AWEAGTSGLTDTQY
TRBD1	12	TRBV5-4	-	-	ASSPGQGFYEQY
-	10	TRBV2	TRBJ1-2	-	ASKGGEYGYT
-	12	TRBV28	TRBJ2-5	-	ASSSQGGTKTQY
TRBD1	14	TRBV19	TRBJ1-5	-	ASSGTGRELGQPQH
-	12	TRBV5-4	TRBJ2-7	-	ASSPDSALYEQY
-	11	TRBV7-2	TRBJ2-7	-	ASSFGLGGEQY
TRBD2	14	TRBV4-1	TRBJ2-7	-	ASSQERGSGSHEQY
-	13	TRBV5-5	TRBJ2-3	-	ASSLVRGGTDTQY
TRBD1	16	TRBV5-1	TRBJ2-2	-	ASSPGTGGVLNTGELF
-	11	TRBV7-7	TRBJ2-5	-	ASSLSTQETQY
-	11	TRBV28	TRBJ1-1	once	ASLTQGNTEAF
TRBD1	11	TRBV2	TRBJ2-1	-	ASSGDSYNEQF
-	14	TRBV10-3	TRBJ2-1	-	LTGEHWGASPKGKF
-	12	TRBV7-2	TRBJ2-1	-	ATIWGGSYNEQF
-	9	TRBV20-1	TRBJ2-7	-	SARADYEQY
TRBD2	14	TRBV28	TRBJ2-3	-	ASSLLGGRGADTQY
-	15	TRBV28	TRBJ1-2	-	ASSLGALGGAVHGYT
-	14	TRBV4-1	TRBJ1-6	-	ASSHILRVRNSPLH
-	13	TRBV5-1	TRBJ1-1	-	ASSPGTEINTEAF
TRBD2	17	TRBV5-1	TRBJ2-2	-	ASSRDPGLAVSNTGELF
-	13	TRBV7-2	TRBJ2-1	once	ASSLAGLAGNEQF
-	10	TRBV7-2	TRBJ2-1	-	ASSFSESRQF
TRBD1	12	TRBV9	TRBJ2-5	-	ASSVGQGVETQY
-	12	TRBV19	TRBJ2-7	once	ASSIGSGPYEQY
-	11	TRBV4-2	TRBJ2-2	-	ASSLARAGELF
-	12	TRBV6-1	TRBJ1-4	-	ASSTAPERKKLF
TRBD2	13	TRBV28	TRBJ2-1	-	ASSLVTSGSNEQF
-	11	TRBV28	TRBJ2-3	-	ASTVQGRGTQY
TRBD1	14	TRBV5-1	-	-	ASSLSGGTETYEQY
-	13	TRBV19	TRBJ1-5	few	ASSIGPGVNQPQH
-	14	TRBV11-2	TRBJ2-1	-	ASSLDRVQGIHEQF
TRBD1	11	TRBV7-6	TRBJ1-2	-	ASSPRTGYGYT
-	12	TRBV27	TRBJ2-1	-	ASSYSGTHNEQF
-	11	TRBV28	TRBJ1-1	once	ASSLAVNTEAF
TRBD2	12	TRBV11-2	TRBJ2-7	once	ASKGGRAFGEQY
TRBD2	13	TRBV5-1	TRBJ2-3	-	ASSFSGGYTDTQY
TRBD2	14	TRBV4-3	TRBJ2-7	-	ASSQGLAGAVWEQY
-	9	TRBV6-5	TRBJ2-7	-	ASSGRYEQY
TRBD2	13	TRBV6-6	TRBJ2-7	-	ASSRGLAGDYEQY
-	13	TRBV28	TRBJ2-2	-	ASRPTGDNGGELF
-	12	TRBV5-4	TRBJ2-7	-	ASSFGGADYEQY
-	13	TRBV5-1	TRBJ1-3	-	ASSLGLSSGNTIY
-	10	TRBV27	TRBJ2-1	-	ASSLGFDEQF
-	13	TRBV10-1	TRBJ2-2	-	ASSGPGQNTGELF
-	11	TRBV11-2	TRBJ2-5	-	ASSYKYQETQY
-	12	TRBV10-2	TRBJ1-1	-	ASSEWGGDTEAF
-	11	TRBV6-1	TRBJ2-2	-	ASSEVKTGELF
-	11	TRBV6-4	TRBJ2-3	-	ASSAGRTDTQY
TRBD1	9	TRBV6-5	TRBJ2-1	-	ASRTRDREF
-	13	TRBV7-8	TRBJ2-3	-	ASSLRDGRPDTQY
TRBD1	12	TRBV6-1	TRBJ1-2	few	ASSLGQGADGYT
-	11	TRBV30	TRBJ2-6	-	ASDSSGANVLT
TRBD1	14	TRBV6-6	TRBJ2-1	-	ASSQGTVSSYNEQF